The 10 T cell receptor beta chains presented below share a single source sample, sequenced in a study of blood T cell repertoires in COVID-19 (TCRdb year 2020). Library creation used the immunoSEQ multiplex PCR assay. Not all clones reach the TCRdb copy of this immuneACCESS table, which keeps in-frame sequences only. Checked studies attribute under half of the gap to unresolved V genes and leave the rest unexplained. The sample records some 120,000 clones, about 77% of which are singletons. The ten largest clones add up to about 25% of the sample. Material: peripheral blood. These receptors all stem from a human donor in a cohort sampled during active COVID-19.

The CDR3 loop reads CASSPEGVYGYTF. The CDR3 DNA reads TGCGCCAGCAGCCCCGAGGGGGTCTATGGCTACACCTTC. The chain uses TRBV5-1 and TRBJ1-2, with D perhaps matching TRBD1 (6 bases). Germline assignment: CDR1 SGHRS and CDR2 YFSETQ. Trimming pared 4 bases from V and 4 bases from J, leaving 11 bases between. The CDR3 runs to 13 residues.

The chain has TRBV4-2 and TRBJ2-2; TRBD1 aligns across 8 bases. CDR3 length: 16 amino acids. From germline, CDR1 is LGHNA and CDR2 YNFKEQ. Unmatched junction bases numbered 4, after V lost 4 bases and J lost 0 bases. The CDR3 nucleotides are TGTGCCAGCAGCCGTGGACAGGGCACGAACACCGGGGAGCTGTTTTTT. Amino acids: CASSRGQGTNTGELFF.

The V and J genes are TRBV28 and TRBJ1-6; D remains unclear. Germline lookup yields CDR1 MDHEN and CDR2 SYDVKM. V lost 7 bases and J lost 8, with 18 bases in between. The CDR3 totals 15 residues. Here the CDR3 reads CASTKGSVSYSPLHF. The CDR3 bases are TGTGCCAGCACCAAAGGGAGCGTCAGTTATTCACCCCTCCACTTT. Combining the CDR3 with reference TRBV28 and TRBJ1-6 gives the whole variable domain DVKVTQSSRYLVKRTGEKVFLECVQDMDHENMFWYRQDPGLGLRLIYFSYDVKMKEKGDIPEGYSVSREKKERFSLILESASTNQTSMYLCASTKGSVSYSPLHFGNGTRLTVT.

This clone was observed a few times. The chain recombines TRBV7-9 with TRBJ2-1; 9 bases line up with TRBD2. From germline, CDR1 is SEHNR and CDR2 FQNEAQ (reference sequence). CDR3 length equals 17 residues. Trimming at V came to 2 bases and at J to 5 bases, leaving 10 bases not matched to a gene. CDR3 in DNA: TGTGCCAGCAGCTTAAAATATGGACTAGCGAAGGACAATGAGCAGTTCTTC. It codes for CASSLKYGLAKDNEQFF.

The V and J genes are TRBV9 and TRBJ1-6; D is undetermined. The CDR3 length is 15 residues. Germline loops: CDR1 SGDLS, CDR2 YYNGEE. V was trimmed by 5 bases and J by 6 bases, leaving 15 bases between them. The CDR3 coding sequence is TGTGCCAGCAGTCAAACCGGAGTCGGTAATTCACCCCTCCACTTT. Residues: CASSQTGVGNSPLHF.

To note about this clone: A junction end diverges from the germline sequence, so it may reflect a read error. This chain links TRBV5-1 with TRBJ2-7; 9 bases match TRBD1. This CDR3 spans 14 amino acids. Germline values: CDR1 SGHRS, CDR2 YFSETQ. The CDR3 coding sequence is TGCGCCAGCAGCGCAAGCTACAGGGGGCACGAACAGTACTTC. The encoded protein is CASSASYRGHEQYF.

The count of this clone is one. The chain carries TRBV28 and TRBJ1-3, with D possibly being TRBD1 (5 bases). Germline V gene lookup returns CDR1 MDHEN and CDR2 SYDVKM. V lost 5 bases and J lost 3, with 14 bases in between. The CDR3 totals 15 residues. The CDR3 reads CASSPPGGDGNTIYF. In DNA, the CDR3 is TGTGCCAGCAGTCCCCCGGGGGGGGATGGAAACACCATATATTTT.

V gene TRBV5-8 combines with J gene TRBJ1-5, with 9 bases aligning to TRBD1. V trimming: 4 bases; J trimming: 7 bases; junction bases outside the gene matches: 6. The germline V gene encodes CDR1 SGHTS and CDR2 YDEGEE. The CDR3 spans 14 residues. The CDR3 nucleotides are TGTGCCAGCAGCCCAGGGACAGGGAAACAGCCCCAGCATTTT. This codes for CASSPGTGKQPQHF.

The CDR3 loop reads CASSLLAGVPGELFF. For the CDR3, the DNA is TGTGCCAGCAGCTTGCTAGCGGGAGTTCCCGGGGAGCTGTTTTTT. The genes are TRBV11-3 and TRBJ2-2, with 10 bases lining up with TRBD2. Germline-derived CDR1 and CDR2 are SGHNT and YENEEA. The CDR3 contains 15 residues. Trimming took 3 bases from V and 6 from J; bases not matched to a gene: 4.

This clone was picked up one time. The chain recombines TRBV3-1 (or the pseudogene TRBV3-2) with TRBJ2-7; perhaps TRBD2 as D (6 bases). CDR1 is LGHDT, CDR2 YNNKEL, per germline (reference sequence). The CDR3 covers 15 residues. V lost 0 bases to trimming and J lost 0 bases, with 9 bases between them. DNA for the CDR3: TGTGCCAGCAGCCAAGAAGTCGGGAGCTCCTACGAGCAGTACTTC. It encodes CASSQEVGSSYEQYF.